The T cell receptor (beta chain) under discussion was sequenced for a study of control samples from healthy donors and cancer patients. Clones were sequenced by immunoSEQ multiplex PCR, and TCRdb holds only the in-frame ones, with some missing. In the table there are roughly 450,000 clones, around 90% of which are singletons. This CDR3 region has 15 residues. In germline, CDR1 is LNHNV, CDR2 YYDKDF (reference sequence). V dropped 2 bases and J dropped 4; count of bases not matched to a gene: 5. The sequence derives from a man aged 35 to 55 with head and neck cancer. The sequencing sample was made of PBMCs. V and J are TRBV15 and TRBJ1-3; TRBD1 aligns across 7 bases. Written as DNA, the CDR3 is TGTGCCACCAGCAGACCCACAGGGGTAGGAAACACCATATATTTT. This codes for CATSRPTGVGNTIYF.